This TCR beta chain was captured by sequencing in a study of cytomegalovirus exposure and HLA in healthy donors (dated by TCRdb to the late 2010s). Describing the broader study: An earlier analysis of some 620 of the donors reported 276 Gb of sequence data and around 120 million unique TCR beta sequences obtained from approximately 180 million T cells. An early release that covered 500 to 800 HLA-typed donors contained approximately 300 gigabases of sequencing data and around 80 million unique TCR sequences. Among the roughly 400 genotyped donors, 75% to 90% belonged to the genetic ancestry cluster associated with self-reported Caucasian donors. The study aimed to test whether cataloging public T cell receptors could reveal signatures of past pathogen exposure. The T cell repertoires of 550 to 850 subjects were profiled by immunosequencing and related to cytomegalovirus serostatus. A separate validation cohort of 100 to 150 different subjects was used in addition to the roughly 640-subject first cohort. The study combined high-throughput TCR immunosequencing, statistical association of individual TCRs with disease status, and machine learning to predict cytomegalovirus infection status. To study patterns of TCR occurrence, a later analysis re-analyzed previously published TCR beta repertoires from just over 650 donors and added high-resolution HLA genotyping. The later analysis used no new phenotypic data to find candidate immune exposures, relying instead on TCR beta sequences and their occurrence across donors. An earlier analysis of around 580 of the donors used high-throughput TCR beta sequencing to judge whether each TCR beta V gene segment behaved as functional or pseudogenic. Donor age, sex, ethnicity and CMV serostatus were compiled together with the repertoire data. Genome-wide SNP genotypes for about 65% of the roughly 700 donors were used in a later genetic analysis, which treated that subset as a discovery cohort. Every discovery cohort repertoire had been produced on one sequencing platform. HLA typing included class I and class II loci at four-digit resolution. Typing coverage differed by locus: A, B, C, DRB1 and DQB1 were typed in about 629-640 donors, DQA1 in 500 to 550, DPA1 in 600 to 610, and DPB1 in 472. A handful of DR-DQ haplotypes were handled as single units for association and clustering because linkage in the cohort was strong. Among roughly 400 genotyped donors of the cohort, an average of about 220,000 unique TCR beta nucleotide sequences was sequenced per donor, of which 15% to 20% were non-productive.

The CDR3 runs 13 amino acids, cysteine and phenylalanine included. The CDR3 DNA has 39 bases and is translated from base 1. As encoded in the germline V gene, CDR1 is SGHTA while CDR2 is FQGNSA. V drops 5 bases and J drops 5 bases, leaving 12 bases in between. The cohort consisted of approximately 670 healthy bone marrow donors. At the time of sampling, all cohort members were nominally healthy, though unrecorded immune exposures were likely present. The donor tested CMV seropositive, placing the donor among the 250 to 300 seropositive members of the cohort. Each donor provided a peripheral blood sample, and peripheral blood mononuclear cells were used for TCR beta sequencing. The Qiagen DNeasy Blood Extraction Kit was used to extract genomic DNA from the blood cell samples. What the work shows at the level of the full study, not this receptor alone: Three of the identified cytomegalovirus-associated TCR beta chains were confirmed in vitro to be specific for cytomegalovirus antigens. The cohort was sequenced for TCR beta chains only, and without alpha or paired-chain data the features that could be detected were limited. In a later analysis, TCR association rates were found to vary across HLA loci, with the most associated TCRs seen for DRB1 alleles and the fewest for HLA-C alleles. In an earlier analysis of 500 to 650 of the donors, most TCR beta V segments appeared in productive rearrangements about 87% or about 30% of the time, broadly matching IMGT annotations. A further reported finding was that TCR beta sequences accurately predicted the HLA-A and HLA-B alleles for most subjects in the first cohort. The earlier analysis of a few hundred of the donors excluded roughly 17 rarely observed V segments, including chromosome 9 orphons, because counts were too low. At a false discovery rate of 0.05, a later analysis linked around 15,000 TCR beta sequences to specific HLA alleles. The sequencing pipeline was judged likely to have produced a cluster of highly shared sequence variants as a technical artifact. A later genetic analysis associated a missense DCLRE1C variant with V-gene and J-gene trimming of TCR beta chains, and an independent cohort replicated the association. Some IMGT-functional V segments, including TRBV6-2 and TRBV6-3, could not be distinguished by the 87-base-pair reads and were therefore excluded. According to the authors, the approach could potentially be generalized to other disease states and immunological phenotypes. In a later analysis, several top co-occurrence clusters were reported to appear linked to parvovirus B19, influenza, CMV and Epstein-Barr virus. The classifier was reported to diagnose cytomegalovirus status with high specificity and sensitivity in both the original cohort and the validation cohort. A total of some 180 TCR beta chains were listed by the study as associated with cytomegalovirus. Roughly uniform sequencing depth across donors was assumed in presence/absence analyses, although this assumption may not hold. Immune exposure information for the cohort was limited to CMV serostatus. Most CMV-associated TCR beta chains appeared to be HLA-restricted in a later analysis, and the HLA associations seemed to be driven largely by CMV exposure. According to a later genetic analysis, donors in an Asian-associated ancestry cluster had fewer N-insertions in productive TCRs than the approximately 610-donor mean. In a later analysis, HLA-associated TCR beta chains were found to be more clonally expanded and to have lower generation probabilities than equally common non-associated chains. Correlated functional status among segregating V segments might reflect linkage disequilibrium, but an unknown experimental factor could not be ruled out. When HLA alleles, especially DR and DQ, strongly co-occurred, TCR associations were difficult to assign to individual alleles. Because HLA typing was missing for some donors at each locus, association tests included only the typed subset. While some public TCRs were present in many individuals, most TCR sequences turned up only very rarely across donors.

The method behind the library was the immunoSEQ multiplex PCR assay. A mixture of 60 forward primers for TCR Vbeta segments and 13 reverse primers for TCR Jbeta segments was used in the multiplex PCR. A multiplex PCR assay on genomic DNA amplified the CDR3 region of rearranged TCR beta genes. On the Illumina HiSeq System, the amplified TCR beta libraries were sequenced as 87-base-pair reads. The original methods were these. In a later analysis, some 80 million unique TCR beta chains were counted across the approximately 640 repertoires, and roughly 11 million of these chains were shared by at least two donors. Raw reads were error-corrected and collapsed into unique sequences with a nearest-neighbor algorithm that merged closely related sequences to remove PCR and sequencing errors. V, D and J gene segments were assigned by aligning CDR3 sequences to IMGT reference sequences. For a sequence to be retained, at least a six-nucleotide match to both a V gene segment and a J gene segment was required. A rearrangement was called productive if the CDR3 had no stop codons and remained in frame with V and J, and every other rearrangement was called non-productive. CDR3 was defined by IMGT convention, running from the second conserved V-encoded cysteine to the conserved J-encoded phenylalanine. The earlier analysis of about 610 of the donors excluded sequences that lacked an unambiguous match to a single V gene segment. An earlier analysis of a few hundred of the donors classified V segments as functional when productive rearrangements were above 56.7% and as segregating when the standard deviation between donors was above 5%. A statistical classification framework was developed to diagnose cytomegalovirus status using the catalog of TCR beta chain sequences. In a later analysis, TCR nucleotide sequences were compared against IMGT/GENE-DB human TR gene sequences so that V and J genes could be assigned. The TCRdist pipeline was used in a later analysis to assign CDR3 sequences and most-parsimonious VDJ recombination scenarios. In a later analysis, each TCR beta chain was defined by its CDR3 amino acid sequence together with its V-gene family, and reads without a unique V-gene family were excluded. A later analysis removed several hundred highly shared, low-generation-probability nucleotide sequences to deal with suspected cross-contamination and a sequencing artifact. In a later analysis, a clonal expansion index for each public chain was calculated from normalized within-repertoire ranks of inferred template counts. A later analysis computed generation probabilities with a VDJ recombination model fitted to out-of-frame rearrangements, and checked the results against IGoR. In a later analysis, hypergeometric tests were used to score TCR-TCR, TCR-HLA and TCR-CMV co-occurrence, with a repertoire-size bias correction applied to TCR pairs. False discovery rates were estimated in a later analysis by permuting HLA or CMV assignments 20 times. A later analysis grouped co-occurring TCRs with DBSCAN, adding TCRdist sequence similarity when clustering within HLA-allele-positive subsets. Repertoires with fewer than 30,000 or more than 120,000 public chains were left out of co-occurrence clustering, as were five repertoires with anomalous nucleotide sharing. What TCRdb holds here is the immuneACCESS table cut down to in-frame rearrangements. Part of the clones is not present; checked against another copy, under half of the missing clones reflect an unresolved V gene, and the others are unexplained. D and trimming come from the DNA, and the V and J calls and clone size come from that table. The sample data list 150,000 to 200,000 clones, and 68% of these were observed just once. The ten top clones hold 2.5% to 3% of the sample.

Notes on this clone: Its antigen remains undetermined. Per-base quality was not reported, and no clone a single base away is much larger than it.

Recombination linked TRBV7-2 to TRBJ2-5, and perhaps TRBD1 as D gene, on 5 matching bases. Material: PBMCs. The TCR was taken from a woman aged 35 to 49 in good health and CMV-seropositive. This receptor carries the CDR3 CASSTQAGETQYF. DNA sequence: TGTGCCAGCAGCACCCAGGCAGGGGAGACCCAGTACTTC.